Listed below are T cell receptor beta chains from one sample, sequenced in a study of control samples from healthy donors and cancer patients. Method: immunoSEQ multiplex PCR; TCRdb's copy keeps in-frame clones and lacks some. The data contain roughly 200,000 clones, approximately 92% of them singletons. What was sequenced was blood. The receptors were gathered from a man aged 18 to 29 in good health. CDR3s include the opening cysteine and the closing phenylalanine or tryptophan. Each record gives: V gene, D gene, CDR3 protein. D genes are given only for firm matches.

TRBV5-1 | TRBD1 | CASTPDRGNPVGEKLFF
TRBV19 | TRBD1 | CASSIDYGTGANEQFF
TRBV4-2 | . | CASSPAMGVDNSPLHF
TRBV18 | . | CASSPIYKNTGELFF
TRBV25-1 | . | CASSGWELSSYEQYF
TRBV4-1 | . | CASSQVSEEKLFF
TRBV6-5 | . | CASSLQRNTEAFF
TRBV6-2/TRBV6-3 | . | CASSLTKNTEAFF
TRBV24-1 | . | CATSDLRGDNGYTF
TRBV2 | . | CASRRSVSTGATNEKLFF
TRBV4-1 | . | CASSQLLDPSTDTQYF
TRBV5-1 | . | CASSSGNRGGTGELFF
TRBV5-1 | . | CASSSTWDTQYF
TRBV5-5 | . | CASSLLPADEKLFF
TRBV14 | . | CASSQDGSLAKNIQYF
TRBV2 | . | CASREDSWNQPQHF
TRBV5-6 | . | CASSLEGGGGYTF
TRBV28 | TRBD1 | CASERGQGAYTIYF
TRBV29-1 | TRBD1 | CSILTGGDTQYF
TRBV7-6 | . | CASSSDGRYNEQFF
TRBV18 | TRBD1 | CASSPRTGDSSGANVLTF
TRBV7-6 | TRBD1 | CASSAPTGEGTQYF
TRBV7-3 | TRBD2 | CASSPGGLATDTQYF
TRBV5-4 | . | CASSLPPTGYNEQFF
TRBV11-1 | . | CASSLVNEQFF
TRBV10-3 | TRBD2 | CAIKWTSGDYEQYF
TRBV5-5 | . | CASSSGRNIEAFF
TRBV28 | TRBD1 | CASSQVAQDFRGSPLHF
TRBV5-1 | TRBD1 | CASSFDRGREQYF
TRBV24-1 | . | CATRGDTNTGELFF
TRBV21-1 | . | CASSSQWGTGELFF
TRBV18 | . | CASSPGVGEQYF
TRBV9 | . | CASSAFFGGGNTDTQYF
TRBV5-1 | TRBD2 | CASSRTSGQETQYF
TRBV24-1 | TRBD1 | CATSAPTGVISNNEQFF
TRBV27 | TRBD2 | CASSTSARVNTGELFF
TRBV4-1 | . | CASSHAGADTIYF
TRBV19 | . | CASSIAAAGKLSGANVLTF
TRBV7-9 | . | CASSDTGNSNQPQHF
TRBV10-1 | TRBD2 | CASTATSGGANTQYF
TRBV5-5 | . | CASSLMRVDEKLFF
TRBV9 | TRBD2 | CASSVGSGANTGELFF
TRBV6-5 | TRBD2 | CASRRAGTTDTQYF
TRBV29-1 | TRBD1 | CSVGTGDNYGYTF
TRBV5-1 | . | CASSLGSSYNEQFF
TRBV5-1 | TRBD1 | CASSLAWDRRDYGYTF
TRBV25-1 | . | CASPDVVAFF
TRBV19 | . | CASSPSLNTEAFF
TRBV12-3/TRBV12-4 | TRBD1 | CASSLGQVYEQYF
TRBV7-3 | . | CASSLTYATQETQYF
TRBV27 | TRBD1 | CASRPPRDRGGYEQYF
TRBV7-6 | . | CASSLVAGTYNSPLHF
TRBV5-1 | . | CASSLAVENEKLFF
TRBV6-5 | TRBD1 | CASSYAQGRGYTF
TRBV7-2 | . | CASSLRGSPTGGYTF